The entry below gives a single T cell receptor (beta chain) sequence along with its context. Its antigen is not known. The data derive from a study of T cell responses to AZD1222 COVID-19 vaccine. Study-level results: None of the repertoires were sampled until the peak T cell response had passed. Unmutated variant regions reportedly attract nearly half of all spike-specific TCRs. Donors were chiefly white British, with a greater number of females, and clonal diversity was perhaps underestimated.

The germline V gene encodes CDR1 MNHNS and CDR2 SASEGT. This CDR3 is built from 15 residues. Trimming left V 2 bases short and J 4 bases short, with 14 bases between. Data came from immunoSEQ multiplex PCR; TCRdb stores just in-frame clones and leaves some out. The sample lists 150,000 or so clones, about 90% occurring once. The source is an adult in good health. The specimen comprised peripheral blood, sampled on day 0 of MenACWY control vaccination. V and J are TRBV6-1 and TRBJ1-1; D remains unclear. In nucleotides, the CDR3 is TGTGCCAGCAGTGAAATGGTCTCTCGACTCACTGAAGCTTTCTTT. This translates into CASSEMVSRLTEAFF.